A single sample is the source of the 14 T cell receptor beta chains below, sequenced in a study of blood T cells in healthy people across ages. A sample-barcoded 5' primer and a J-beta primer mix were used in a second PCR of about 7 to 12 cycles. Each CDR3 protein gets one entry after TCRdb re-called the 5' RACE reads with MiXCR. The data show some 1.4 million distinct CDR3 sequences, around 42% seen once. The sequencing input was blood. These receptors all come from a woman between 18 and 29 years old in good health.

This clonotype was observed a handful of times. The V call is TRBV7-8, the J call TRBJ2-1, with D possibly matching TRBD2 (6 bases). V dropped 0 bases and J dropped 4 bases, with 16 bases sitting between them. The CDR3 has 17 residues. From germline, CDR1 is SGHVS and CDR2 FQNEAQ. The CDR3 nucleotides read TGTGCCAGCAGCTTAGCGTGGGGGGAGGCCTATTACAATGAGCAGTTCTTC. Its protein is CASSLAWGEAYYNEQFF.

CDR3: CASSPVTVHNTDTQYF. In DNA form, the CDR3 reads TGTGCCAGCAGCCCTGTTACGGTCCACAACACAGATACGCAGTATTTT. V and J are TRBV28 and TRBJ2-3; D is unclear. This CDR3 is 16 amino acids long. V lost 6 bases and J lost 2, with 18 bases in between. Germline values: CDR1 MDHEN, CDR2 SYDVKM.

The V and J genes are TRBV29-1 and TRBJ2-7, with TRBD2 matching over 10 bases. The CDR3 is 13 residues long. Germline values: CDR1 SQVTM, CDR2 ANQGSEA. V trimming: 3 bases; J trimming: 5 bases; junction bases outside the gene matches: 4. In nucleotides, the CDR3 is TGCAGCGTTGAGGCTAGCGGGAGCAACGAGCAGTACTTC. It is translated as CSVEASGSNEQYF.

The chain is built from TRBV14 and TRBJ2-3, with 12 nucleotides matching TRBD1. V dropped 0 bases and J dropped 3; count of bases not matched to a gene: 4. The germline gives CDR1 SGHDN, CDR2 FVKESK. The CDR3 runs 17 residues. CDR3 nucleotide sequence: TGTGCCAGCAGCCAAGATTGGGGACAGGGGGCGACAGATACGCAGTATTTT. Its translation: CASSQDWGQGATDTQYF. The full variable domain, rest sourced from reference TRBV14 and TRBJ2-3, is EAGVTQFPSHSVIEKGQTVTLRCDPISGHDNLYWYRRVMGKEIKFLLHFVKESKQDESGMPNNRFLAERTGGTYSTLKVQPAELEDSGVYFCASSQDWGQGATDTQYFGPGTRLTVL.

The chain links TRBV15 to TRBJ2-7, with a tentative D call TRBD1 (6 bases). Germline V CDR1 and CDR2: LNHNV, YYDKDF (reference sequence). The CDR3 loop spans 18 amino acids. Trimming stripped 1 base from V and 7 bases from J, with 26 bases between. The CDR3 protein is CATSRARSAGDSYNEQYF. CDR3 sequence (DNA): TGTGCCACCAGCAGAGCTCGGTCGGCAGGGGATTCCTACAATGAGCAGTACTTC.

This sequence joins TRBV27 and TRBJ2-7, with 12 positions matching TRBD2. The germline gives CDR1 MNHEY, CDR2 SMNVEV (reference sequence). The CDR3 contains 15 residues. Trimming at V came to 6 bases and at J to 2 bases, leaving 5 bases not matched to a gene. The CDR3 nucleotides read TGTGCCAGCAGGCCGACTAGCGGGAGCCCCTACGAGCAGTACTTC. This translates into CASRPTSGSPYEQYF.

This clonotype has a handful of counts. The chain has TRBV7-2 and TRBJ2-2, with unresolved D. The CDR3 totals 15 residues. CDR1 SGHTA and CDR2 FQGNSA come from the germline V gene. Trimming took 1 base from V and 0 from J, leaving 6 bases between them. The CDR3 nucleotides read TGTGCCAGCAGCTTAGACACGACGAACACCGGGGAGCTGTTTTTT. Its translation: CASSLDTTNTGELFF.

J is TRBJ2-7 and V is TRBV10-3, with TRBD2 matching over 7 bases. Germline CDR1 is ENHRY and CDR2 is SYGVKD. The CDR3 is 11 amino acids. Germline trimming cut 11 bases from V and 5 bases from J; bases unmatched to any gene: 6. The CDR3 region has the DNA TGTGCCTCGCGGGGGAGCCACGAGCAGTACTTC. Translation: CASRGSHEQYF.

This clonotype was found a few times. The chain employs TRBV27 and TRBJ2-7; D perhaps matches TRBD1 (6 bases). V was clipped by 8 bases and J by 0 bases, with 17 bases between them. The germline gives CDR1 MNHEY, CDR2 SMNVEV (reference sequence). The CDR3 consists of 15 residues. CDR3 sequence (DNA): TGTGCCAGCGGAACCTACAGGGTCAGCTCCTACGAGCAGTACTTC. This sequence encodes CASGTYRVSSYEQYF.

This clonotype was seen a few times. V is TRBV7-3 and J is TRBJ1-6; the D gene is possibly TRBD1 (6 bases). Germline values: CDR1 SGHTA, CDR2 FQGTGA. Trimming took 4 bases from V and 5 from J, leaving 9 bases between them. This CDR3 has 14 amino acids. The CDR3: CASSWAGDNSPLHF. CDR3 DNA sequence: TGTGCCAGCAGCTGGGCAGGGGATAATTCACCCCTCCACTTT. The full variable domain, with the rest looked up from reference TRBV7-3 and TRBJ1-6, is GAGVSQTPSNKVTEKGKYVELRCDPISGHTALYWYRQSLGQGPEFLIYFQGTGAADDSGLPNDRFFAVRPEGSVSTLKIQRTERGDSAVYLCASSWAGDNSPLHFGNGTRLTVT.

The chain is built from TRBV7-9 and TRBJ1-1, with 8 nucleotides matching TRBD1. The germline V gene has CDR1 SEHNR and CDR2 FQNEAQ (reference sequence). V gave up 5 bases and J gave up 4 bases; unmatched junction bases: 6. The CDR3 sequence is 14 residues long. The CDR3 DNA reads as TGTGCCAGCAGCGCAATAACAGGGGGCACTGAAGCTTTCTTT. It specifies CASSAITGGTEAFF.

The CDR3, as DNA: TGTGCCAGCAGCCAAGCTCGTCCGGTGATCAGTGGCTATGGCTACACCTTC. Translated: CASSQARPVISGYGYTF. The rearrangement joins TRBV14 to TRBJ1-2; D ambiguous. The CDR3 extends over 17 amino acids. V lost 1 base to trimming and J lost 4 bases, with 19 bases between them. Germline CDR1 reads SGHDN; CDR2 reads FVKESK.

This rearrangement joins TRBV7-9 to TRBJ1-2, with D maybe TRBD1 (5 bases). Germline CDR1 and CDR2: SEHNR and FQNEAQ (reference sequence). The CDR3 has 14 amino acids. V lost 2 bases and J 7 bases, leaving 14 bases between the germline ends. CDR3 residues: CASSLQGHPGGYTF. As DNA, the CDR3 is TGTGCCAGCAGCTTACAGGGCCACCCGGGTGGCTACACCTTC.

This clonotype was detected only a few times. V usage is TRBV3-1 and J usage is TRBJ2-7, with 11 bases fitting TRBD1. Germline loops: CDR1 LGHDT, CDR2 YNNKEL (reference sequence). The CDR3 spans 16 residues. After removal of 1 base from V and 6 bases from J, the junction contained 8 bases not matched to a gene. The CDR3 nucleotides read TGTGCCAGCAGCCAAGGGGACAGGGGGTTCCTTGCCGAGCAGTACTTC. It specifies CASSQGDRGFLAEQYF.